The 17 T cell receptor beta chains presented below share a single source sample, sequenced in a study of blood T cell repertoires in COVID-19. The repertoire was sequenced with immunoSEQ multiplex PCR; TCRdb's copy has only in-frame clones and lacks some. The sample includes approximately 190,000 clones, under 85% of them seen just once. The sample taken for sequencing was peripheral blood. These receptors were collected from a woman in her thirties or forties with acute or convalescent COVID-19.

This chain joins TRBV30 and TRBJ2-5; TRBD2 matches at 13 bases. Trimming cost V 2 bases and J 5 bases; bases outside gene matches: 8. Per germline, CDR1 GTSNPN and CDR2 SVGIG (reference sequence). This CDR3 comprises 16 residues. The CDR3 loop is CAWSTGTSGAQETQYF. In DNA, the CDR3 is TGTGCCTGGAGTACTGGGACTAGCGGGGCACAGGAGACCCAGTACTTC.

The rearrangement links TRBV5-4 to TRBJ2-7, with D unresolved. CDR3 length: 11 residues. Germline loops: CDR1 SGHNT, CDR2 YYREEE (reference sequence). Trimming left V 0 bases short and J 6 bases short, with 4 bases between. In nucleotides, the CDR3 is TGTGCCAGCAGCTTGGTGGCCGAGCAGTACTTC. This gives the protein CASSLVAEQYF. Together with reference TRBV5-4 and TRBJ2-7, the CDR3 gives the full variable domain: ETGVTQSPTHLIKTRGQQVTLRCSSQSGHNTVSWYQQALGQGPQFIFQYYREEENGRGNFPPRFSGLQFPNYSSELNVNALELDDSALYLCASSLVAEQYFGPGTRLTVT.

This sequence joins TRBV12-3 or TRBV12-4 and TRBJ2-7; D not certain. Trimming shortened V by 5 bases and J by 4 bases, and 12 bases separated the two germline ends. CDR3 length: 13 residues. The CDR3 DNA reads TGTGCCAGCAGTAAATCACACACATACGAGCAGTACTTC. This sequence encodes CASSKSHTYEQYF.

This chain uses TRBV5-6 with TRBJ2-7; unclear D gene. Germline V gene lookup returns CDR1 SGHDT and CDR2 YYEEEE. This CDR3 is 12 amino acids long. The ends were cut back, 4 bases at V and 4 bases at J, with 9 bases in the middle. The CDR3 protein is CASSHQIYEQYF. In DNA, the CDR3 is TGTGCCAGCAGCCATCAAATTTACGAGCAGTACTTC.

Comment on this clone: The CDR3 does not close with the conserved phenylalanine or tryptophan, likely indicating a read error. The DNA is omitted, as the CDR3 cannot be located on it reliably, and the CDR3 follows TCRdb's listing. The V call is TRBV23-1, the J call TRBJ2-7; no check of the table's D call, TRBD2, against the DNA was made. TRBV23-1 is an ORF; its function is uncertain. The CDR3 extends over 8 residues, inclusive of both ends. The chain's CDR3 is CASSQRPH.

The rearrangement uses TRBV28 and TRBJ1-6, with TRBD1 matching over 7 bases. This CDR3 contains 14 residues. V shed 10 bases, J shed 6 bases, and the junction held 9 bases outside the gene matches. The germline gives CDR1 MDHEN, CDR2 SYDVKM. CDR3: CATTLTGFNSPLHF. The CDR3 nucleotides are TGTGCCACAACCCTGACAGGGTTTAATTCACCCCTCCACTTT. Full variable domain (missing parts from reference TRBV28 and TRBJ1-6): DVKVTQSSRYLVKRTGEKVFLECVQDMDHENMFWYRQDPGLGLRLIYFSYDVKMKEKGDIPEGYSVSREKKERFSLILESASTNQTSMYLCATTLTGFNSPLHFGNGTRLTVT.

The chain uses TRBV5-1 and TRBJ1-2, with 8 positions matching TRBD1. The ends lost 0 bases at V and 4 bases at J; junction bases unmatched: 14. The germline V gene has CDR1 SGHRS and CDR2 YFSETQ. This CDR3 region has 18 residues. CDR3 sequence (DNA): TGCGCCAGCAGCTTGGCCGCGGGAGGGACAGGATCCCGCTATGGCTACACCTTC. It encodes CASSLAAGGTGSRYGYTF.

This sequence joins TRBV5-4 and TRBJ2-3, with D possibly matching TRBD2 (5 bases). Germline assignment: CDR1 SGHNT and CDR2 YYREEE (reference sequence). The CDR3 is made up of 15 amino acids. Deletions cut 4 bases from V and 3 bases from J, with 15 bases between. CDR3 sequence reads: CASSPPPGMTDTQYF. The CDR3, as DNA: TGTGCCAGCAGCCCCCCCCCGGGGATGACAGATACGCAGTATTTT. The variable domain in full, with the rest retrieved from reference TRBV5-4 and TRBJ2-3, is ETGVTQSPTHLIKTRGQQVTLRCSSQSGHNTVSWYQQALGQGPQFIFQYYREEENGRGNFPPRFSGLQFPNYSSELNVNALELDDSALYLCASSPPPGMTDTQYFGPGTRLTVL.

The V gene is TRBV25-1, the J gene TRBJ2-2, with 10 bases aligning to TRBD1. This CDR3 has 15 amino acids. V lost 3 bases and J lost 7; bases outside the gene matches: 5. In germline, CDR1 is MGHDK, CDR2 SYGVNS. The CDR3 region is CASSEGQGLGGELFF. CDR3 bases: TGTGCCAGCAGTGAGGGACAGGGGCTGGGCGGGGAGCTGTTTTTT.

J is TRBJ1-5 and V is TRBV19; weak D call: TRBD1 (5 bases). CDR1 LNHDA and CDR2 SQIVND come from the germline V gene (reference sequence). The CDR3 contains 15 residues. V was shortened by 7 bases and J by 5 bases, with 18 bases between the two germline ends. The CDR3 loop reads CASILTGGFDQPQHF. The CDR3 DNA reads TGTGCCAGTATCCTAACTGGGGGGTTTGATCAGCCCCAGCATTTT.

The gene calls are TRBV3-1 (or the pseudogene TRBV3-2) and TRBJ1-3; D unclear. Germline V lookup: CDR1 LGHDT, CDR2 YNNKEL (reference sequence). CDR3 length equals 16 residues. The ends were cut back, 2 bases at V and 0 bases at J, with 11 bases in the middle. The CDR3 sequence: CASSQLADYSGNTIYF. CDR3 sequence (DNA): TGTGCCAGCAGCCAATTAGCCGACTACTCTGGAAACACCATATATTTT.

The chain recombines TRBV27 with TRBJ2-1, with 7 bases aligning to TRBD2. Germline loops: CDR1 MNHEY, CDR2 SMNVEV (reference sequence). This CDR3 is 15 amino acids long. V was pared by 9 bases and J by 3 bases, with 11 bases of the junction left unmatched. The CDR3 DNA reads as TGTGCCAGAAGGGTCGGGGAGGGCCTCTACAATGAGCAGTTCTTC. This gives the protein CARRVGEGLYNEQFF.

The V and J genes are TRBV2 and TRBJ1-5; no reliable D call. V dropped 8 bases and J dropped 9 bases, with 14 bases sitting between them. The germline CDR1 and CDR2 sequences are SNHLY and FYNNEI. This CDR3 contains 12 residues. As DNA, the CDR3 is TGTGCCAGCTCTGACGGAGCGAGGCCCCAGCATTTT. Amino acid sequence: CASSDGARPQHF.

In DNA form, the CDR3 reads TGTGCCAGCAGCTTAGCTGGGCAGAGCTCTGGAAACACCATATATTTT. It translates to CASSLAGQSSGNTIYF. The chain links TRBV7-2 to TRBJ1-3; D is unclear. The CDR3 covers 16 residues. CDR1 is SGHTA, CDR2 FQGNSA, per germline. V was pared by 0 bases and J by 0 bases, with 9 bases between.

This chain uses TRBV10-3 with TRBJ1-5; 12 bases match TRBD1. CDR1 ENHRY and CDR2 SYGVKD come from the germline V gene. Trimming at V came to 2 bases and at J to 0 bases, leaving 5 bases not matched to a gene. This CDR3 spans 18 amino acids. CDR3 nucleotide sequence: TGTGCCATCAGTGAGGGGACAGGGGGCTTCATTAGCAATCAGCCCCAGCATTTT. This translates into CAISEGTGGFISNQPQHF.

The chain has TRBV3-1 (or the pseudogene TRBV3-2) and TRBJ2-7, with D perhaps TRBD1 (7 bases). Germline V gives CDR1 LGHDT, CDR2 YNNKEL (reference sequence). The CDR3 consists of 17 residues. V lost 4 bases and J lost 3, with 22 bases in between. The CDR3 protein is CASSPLGGGGAFYEQYF. The CDR3 DNA reads as TGTGCCAGCAGCCCCTTAGGAGGAGGGGGCGCATTCTACGAGCAGTACTTC.

CDR3 sequence reads: CASSFQGDYGYTF. The CDR3 DNA reads as TGTGCCAGCAGTTTTCAGGGTGACTATGGCTACACCTTC. The rearrangement uses TRBV28 and TRBJ1-2, with D perhaps TRBD1 (5 bases). Trimming cost V 3 bases and J 3 bases, with 8 bases left between them. CDR3 length: 13 amino acids. Germline V gives CDR1 MDHEN, CDR2 SYDVKM.